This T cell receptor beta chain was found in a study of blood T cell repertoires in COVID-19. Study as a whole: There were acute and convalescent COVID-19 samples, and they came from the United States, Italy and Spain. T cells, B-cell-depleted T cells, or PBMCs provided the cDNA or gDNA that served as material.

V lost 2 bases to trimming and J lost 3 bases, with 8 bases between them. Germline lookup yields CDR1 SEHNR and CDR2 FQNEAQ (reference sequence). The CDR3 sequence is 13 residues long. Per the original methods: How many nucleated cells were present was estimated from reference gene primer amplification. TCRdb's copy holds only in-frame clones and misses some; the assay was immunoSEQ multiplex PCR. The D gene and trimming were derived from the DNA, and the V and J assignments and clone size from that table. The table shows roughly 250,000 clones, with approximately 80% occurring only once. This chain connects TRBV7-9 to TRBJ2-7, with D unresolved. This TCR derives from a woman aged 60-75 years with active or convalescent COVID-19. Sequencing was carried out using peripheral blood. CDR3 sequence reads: CASSLSTHYEQYF. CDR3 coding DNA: TGTGCCAGCAGCTTAAGTACTCACTACGAGCAGTACTTC.